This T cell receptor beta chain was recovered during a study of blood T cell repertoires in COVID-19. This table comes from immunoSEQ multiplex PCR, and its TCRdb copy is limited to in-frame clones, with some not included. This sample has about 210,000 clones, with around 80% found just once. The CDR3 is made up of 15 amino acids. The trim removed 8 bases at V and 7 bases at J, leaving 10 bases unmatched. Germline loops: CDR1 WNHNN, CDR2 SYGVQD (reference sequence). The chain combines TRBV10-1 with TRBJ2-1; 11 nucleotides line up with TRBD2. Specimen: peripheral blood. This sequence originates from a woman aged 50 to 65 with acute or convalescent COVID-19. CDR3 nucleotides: TGCGCCAGCGGTCCGGGACTAGCGGCACAGAATGAGCAGTTCTTC. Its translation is CASGPGLAAQNEQFF.